A selection of T cell receptor beta chains follows, all from one sample in a study of cytomegalovirus exposure and HLA in healthy donors. Sequenced by immunoSEQ multiplex PCR; TCRdb stores in-frame clones only, minus some. Of 83,000 or so clones listed, around 79% are singletons. Sequencing was performed on PBMCs. These receptors were obtained from a woman in her 40s in good health and CMV-seropositive. The CDR3 runs from the conserved cysteine through the conserved F or W. Each record gives: V gene, clone size, CDR3 protein. Expanded clones get a size class; other rows say once, few or many, or leave the size out.

TRBV30 | . | CAWSNRGYGYTF
TRBV7-8 | . | CASSFPRGLNTGELFF
TRBV4-2 | . | CASRSTSGPQVPQYF
TRBV6-5 | few | CASSYPDSYLNTEAFF
TRBV23-1 | . | CASEAYDRPQSTGELFF
TRBV12-5 | . | CASGLNGGLTQHF
TRBV30 | . | CAWRGQAYEQYF
TRBV29-1 | . | CSGAGGREVGYTF
TRBV25-1 | . | CASSYGGSQETQYF
TRBV18 | . | CASSPSGQGVIEQYF
TRBV28 | . | CASRGQGVAYGYTF
TRBV7-3 | . | CASSKTGTVNPLDTGELFF
TRBV5-1 | . | CASSLAGAAPKGAFF
TRBV16 | . | CASSSQGAGQPQHF
TRBV27 | . | CASSFQGIDGYTF
TRBV28 | . | CASSFSGTSGRRNEQFF
TRBV4-1 | . | CASSHATSVPYEQYF
TRBV5-4 | . | CASSLASTSWVGGAQYF
TRBV7-6 | . | CASSLSTSYNSPLHF
TRBV6-5 | . | CASSYQTGTEAFF
TRBV2 | . | CASRTGDTYYEQYF
TRBV4-3 | once | CASSQLTGVFYEQYF
TRBV18 | . | CASSQPGQGRREQYF
TRBV28 | . | CASSYELSTDTQYF
TRBV6-5 | once | CASSSLAGGPYEQYF
TRBV29-1 | . | CSVQRQGTYEQYF
TRBV18 | few | CASSPTRGETGELFF
TRBV20-1 | . | CSATSGYEQYF
TRBV15 | . | CAIASGSTGELFF
TRBV27 | . | CASSLAGLGEQYF
TRBV29-1 | . | CSVSGEGYGYTF